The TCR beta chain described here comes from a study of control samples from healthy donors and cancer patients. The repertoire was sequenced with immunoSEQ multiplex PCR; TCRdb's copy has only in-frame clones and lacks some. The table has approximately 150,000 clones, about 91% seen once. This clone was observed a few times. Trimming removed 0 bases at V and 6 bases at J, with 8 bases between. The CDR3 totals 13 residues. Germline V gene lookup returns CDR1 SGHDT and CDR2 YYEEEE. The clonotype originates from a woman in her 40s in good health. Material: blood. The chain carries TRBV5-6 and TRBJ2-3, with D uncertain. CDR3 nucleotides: TGTGCCAGCAGCTTGGGTAGATACGATACGCAGTATTTT. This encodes CASSLGRYDTQYF.